In this sample, the clone carrying this T cell receptor beta chain turned up a few times. The antigen is unknown. This sample was taken from a study of blood T cells in healthy people across ages. Study results and caveats: The fall in TCR beta diversity per million T cells was roughly linear with age. It was not possible, with unsorted PBMCs, to conclusively compare naive and antigen-experienced cells.

V lost 2 bases, J lost 0 bases, and 8 bases lay in between. Germline V gene sequence: CDR1 SGHAT, CDR2 FQDESV (reference sequence). The CDR3 consists of 15 residues. The study recruited healthy Caucasian donors from Russia who were aged about 6 to 90. A J-beta primer mix and a sample-barcoded 5' primer were used in a second PCR of about 7 to 12 cycles. TCRdb called the 5' RACE reads again in MiXCR, with one record for every CDR3 protein. Here the sample spans about 680,000 distinct CDR3 sequences, roughly 49% being singletons. This clonotype was obtained from an older woman in good health. The chain joins TRBV11-1 to TRBJ2-4, with D perhaps being TRBD1 or TRBD2 (6 bases each). The sample taken for sequencing was blood. CDR3 loop: CASSLKGGAKNIQYF. CDR3 sequence (DNA): TGTGCCAGCAGCTTAAAGGGGGGAGCCAAAAACATTCAGTACTTC. The full variable domain, rest sourced from reference TRBV11-1 and TRBJ2-4, is EAEVAQSPRYKITEKSQAVAFWCDPISGHATLYWYRQILGQGPELLVQFQDESVVDDSQLPKDRFSAERLKGVDSTLKIQPAELGDSAMYLCASSLKGGAKNIQYFGAGTRLSVL.